Below, 14 T cell receptor beta chains from the same sample are listed, as sequenced in a study of blood T cell repertoires in COVID-19. Sequenced by immunoSEQ multiplex PCR; TCRdb stores in-frame clones only, minus some. The sample holds 490,000 or so clones, about 88% seen once. The sample was PBMCs or T cells enriched from blood (not recorded which). These receptors all stem from a woman aged 55-69 years who had recovered from COVID-19.

The chain links TRBV9 to TRBJ2-4, with a possible D match to TRBD1 (5 bases). This CDR3 contains 15 residues. CDR1 and CDR2 (germline): SGDLS, YYNGEE. V lost 4 bases and J 8 bases, leaving 19 bases between the germline ends. The CDR3 DNA follows: TGTGCCAGCAGCCGGACACTTCAGGGCGTTGACATTCAGTACTTC. Residues: CASSRTLQGVDIQYF.

The chain couples TRBV4-1 to TRBJ2-5; 14 bases fit TRBD2. The CDR3 covers 15 residues. Trimming at V came to 4 bases and at J to 3 bases, leaving 1 base not matched to a gene. Germline CDR1 and CDR2: MGHRA and YSYEKL. The chain's CDR3 is CASSRGLAGEETQYF. The CDR3 DNA follows: TGCGCCAGCAGCCGGGGACTAGCGGGGGAAGAGACCCAGTACTTC.

To note about this clone: Additional DNA sequences in this sample encode the identical CDR3. The chain combines TRBV27 with TRBJ2-3; 7 bases agree with TRBD1. Germline V gene data show CDR1 as MNHEY and CDR2 as SMNVEV (reference sequence). Trimming at V came to 9 bases and at J to 0 bases, leaving 3 bases not matched to a gene. The CDR3 sequence is 13 residues long. In DNA form, the CDR3 reads TGTGCCAGTAGGACAGGTAGCACAGATACGCAGTATTTT. This translates into CASRTGSTDTQYF.

This chain links TRBV6-4 with TRBJ1-1; perhaps TRBD1 as D (6 bases). The V gene lost 0 bases and the J gene lost 0 bases, with 14 bases spanning the gap. Germline lookup yields CDR1 MRHNA and CDR2 SNTAGT. The CDR3 extends over 17 amino acids. The CDR3 coding sequence is TGTGCCAGCAGTGACTCGTATGTAGGGACAATGAACACTGAAGCTTTCTTT. Protein product: CASSDSYVGTMNTEAFF.

The rearrangement links TRBV10-3 to TRBJ2-2; 10 nucleotides align to TRBD1. Trimming at V came to 7 bases and at J to 0 bases, leaving 8 bases not matched to a gene. Germline assignment: CDR1 ENHRY and CDR2 SYGVKD. CDR3 size: 17 residues. The CDR3 nucleotides read TGTGCCATCACACGGGGACAGGGGATGGCGAACACCGGGGAGCTGTTTTTT. Encoded protein: CAITRGQGMANTGELFF.

The chain combines TRBV3-1 (or the pseudogene TRBV3-2) with TRBJ2-5; 9 nucleotides line up with TRBD2. V lost 4 bases and J lost 2; bases outside the gene matches: 2. The CDR3 spans 14 residues. Germline V gives CDR1 LGHDT, CDR2 YNNKEL (reference sequence). This CDR3 is CASSLAGVQETQYF. The CDR3 coding sequence is TGTGCCAGCAGCCTAGCGGGAGTACAAGAGACCCAGTACTTC.

The rearrangement joins TRBV5-4 to TRBJ2-1, with TRBD2 as a possible D gene (6 bases). The ends were cut back, 4 bases at V and 8 bases at J, with 16 bases in the middle. The CDR3 has 14 residues. Per germline, CDR1 SGHNT and CDR2 YYREEE (reference sequence). This chain's CDR3 is CASSKGLTGDEQFF. In DNA, the CDR3 is TGTGCCAGCAGCAAGGGACTCACCGGGGATGAGCAGTTCTTC.

V is TRBV9 and J is TRBJ2-5; the match to TRBD2 covers 7 bases. The CDR3 spans 15 residues. The germline CDR1 and CDR2 sequences are SGDLS and YYNGEE. The V and J ends lost 3 bases and 2 bases, in that order; junction bases with no gene match: 7. CDR3 DNA sequence: TGTGCCAGCAGCGGCCGGGCTAGCGGACAAGAGACCCAGTACTTC. This codes for CASSGRASGQETQYF.

This clone has just a few counts. In nucleotides, the CDR3 is TGTGCCAGCAGCCAATCAGTCCAAGAGACCCAGTACTTC. Its protein product is CASSQSVQETQYF. This sequence joins TRBV4-2 and TRBJ2-5; D is unresolved. CDR1 and CDR2 from the germline V gene are LGHNA and YNFKEQ. The germline V and J ends were trimmed by 2 bases and 1 base, with 5 bases remaining between them. The CDR3 runs to 13 residues.

V usage is TRBV11-2 and J usage is TRBJ1-1; D gene ambiguous. Trimming took 0 bases from V and 5 from J, leaving 10 bases between them. The CDR3 loop spans 14 amino acids. Germline CDR1 reads SGHAT; CDR2 reads FQNNGV. The CDR3 loop is CASSLDLPRTEAFF. The CDR3 coding sequence is TGTGCCAGCAGCTTAGATCTGCCGCGGACTGAAGCTTTCTTT. Supplemented by reference TRBV11-2 and TRBJ1-1, the full variable domain reads EAGVAQSPRYKIIEKRQSVAFWCNPISGHATLYWYQQILGQGPKLLIQFQNNGVVDDSQLPKDRFSAERLKGVDSTLKIQPAKLEDSAVYLCASSLDLPRTEAFFGQGTRLTVV.

This clone was detected only once. This chain uses TRBV24-1 with TRBJ2-5, with TRBD2 matching 9 bases. This CDR3 is 15 amino acids long. J was trimmed by 0 bases and V by 4 bases; bases with no gene match: 2. Germline loops: CDR1 KGHDR, CDR2 SFDVKD. The CDR3 sequence is CATSDPSGDQETQYF. CDR3 bases: TGTGCCACCAGTGACCCTAGCGGGGACCAAGAGACCCAGTACTTC.

This chain joins TRBV18 and TRBJ2-1; TRBD1 matches at 9 bases. V lost 3 bases to trimming and J lost 1 base; unmatched junction nucleotides: 4. From germline, CDR1 is KGHSH and CDR2 LQKENI. The CDR3 covers 16 residues. The CDR3 sequence: CASSPFGTGSYNEQFF. For the CDR3, the DNA is TGTGCCAGCTCACCTTTTGGGACAGGGTCCTACAATGAGCAGTTCTTC.

The rearrangement links TRBV5-4 to TRBJ2-2; 7 nucleotides agree with TRBD1. This CDR3 is built from 15 residues. Germline loops: CDR1 SGHNT, CDR2 YYREEE (reference sequence). The trim removed 3 bases at V and 0 bases at J, leaving 2 bases unmatched. CDR3 region: CASSWGTANTGELFF. CDR3 nucleotide sequence: TGTGCCAGCAGCTGGGGGACAGCGAACACCGGGGAGCTGTTTTTT.

J is TRBJ1-6 and V is TRBV2, with D unresolved. Germline values: CDR1 SNHLY, CDR2 FYNNEI. The length of the CDR3 is 13 residues. V dropped 2 bases and J dropped 7 bases, with 6 bases sitting between them. Here the CDR3 DNA reads TGTGCCAGCAGTGAACAGGCGAATTCACCCCTCCACTTT. Translation gives CASSEQANSPLHF.